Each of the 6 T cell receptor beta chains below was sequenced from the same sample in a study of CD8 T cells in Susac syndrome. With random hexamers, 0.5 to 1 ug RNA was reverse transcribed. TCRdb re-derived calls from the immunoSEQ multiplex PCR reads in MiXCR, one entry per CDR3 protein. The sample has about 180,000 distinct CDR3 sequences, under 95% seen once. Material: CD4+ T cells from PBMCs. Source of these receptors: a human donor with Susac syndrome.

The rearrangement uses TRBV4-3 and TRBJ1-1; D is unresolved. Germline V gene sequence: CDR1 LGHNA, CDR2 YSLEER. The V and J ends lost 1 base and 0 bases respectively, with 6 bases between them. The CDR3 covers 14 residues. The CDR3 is CASSQGGLNTEAFF. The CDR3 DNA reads TGCGCCAGCAGCCAAGGGGGATTGAACACTGAAGCTTTCTTT.

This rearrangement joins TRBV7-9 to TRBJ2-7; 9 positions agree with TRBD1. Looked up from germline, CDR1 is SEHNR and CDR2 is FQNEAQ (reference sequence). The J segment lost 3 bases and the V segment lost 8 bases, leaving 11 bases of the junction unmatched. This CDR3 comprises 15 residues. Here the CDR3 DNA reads TGTGCCAGCGGGTCACCGGACAGGGGCCACTACGAGCAGTACTTC. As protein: CASGSPDRGHYEQYF. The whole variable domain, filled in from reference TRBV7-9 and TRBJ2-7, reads DTGVSQNPRHKITKRGQNVTFRCDPISEHNRLYWYRQTLGQGPEFLTYFQNEAQLEKSRLLSDRFSAERPKGSFSTLEIQRTEQGDSAMYLCASGSPDRGHYEQYFGPGTRLTVT.

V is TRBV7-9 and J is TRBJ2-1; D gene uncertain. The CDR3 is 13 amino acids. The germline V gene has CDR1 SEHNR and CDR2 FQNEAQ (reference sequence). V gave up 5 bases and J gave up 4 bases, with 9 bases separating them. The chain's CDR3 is CASSIKLYNEQFF. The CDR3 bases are TGTGCCAGCAGCATCAAGCTGTACAATGAGCAGTTCTTC.

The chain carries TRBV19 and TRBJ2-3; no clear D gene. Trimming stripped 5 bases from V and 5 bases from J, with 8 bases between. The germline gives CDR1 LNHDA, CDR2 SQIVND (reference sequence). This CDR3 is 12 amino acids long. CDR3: CASSPRIDTQYF. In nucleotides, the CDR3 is TGTGCCAGTAGTCCCAGGATAGATACGCAGTATTTT.

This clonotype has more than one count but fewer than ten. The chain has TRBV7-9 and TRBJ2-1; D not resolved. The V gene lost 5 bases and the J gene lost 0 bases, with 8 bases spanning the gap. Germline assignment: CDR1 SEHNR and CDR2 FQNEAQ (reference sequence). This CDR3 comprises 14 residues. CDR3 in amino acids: CASSPGGSYNEQFF. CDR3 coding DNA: TGTGCCAGCAGCCCGGGCGGCTCCTACAATGAGCAGTTCTTC.

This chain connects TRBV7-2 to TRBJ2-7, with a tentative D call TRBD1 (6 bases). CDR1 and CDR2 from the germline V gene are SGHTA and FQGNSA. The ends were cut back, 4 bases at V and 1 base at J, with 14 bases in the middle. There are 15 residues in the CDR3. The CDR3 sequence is CASSSGRGQSYEQYF. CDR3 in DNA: TGTGCCAGCAGCTCTGGGAGAGGACAGTCCTACGAGCAGTACTTC.